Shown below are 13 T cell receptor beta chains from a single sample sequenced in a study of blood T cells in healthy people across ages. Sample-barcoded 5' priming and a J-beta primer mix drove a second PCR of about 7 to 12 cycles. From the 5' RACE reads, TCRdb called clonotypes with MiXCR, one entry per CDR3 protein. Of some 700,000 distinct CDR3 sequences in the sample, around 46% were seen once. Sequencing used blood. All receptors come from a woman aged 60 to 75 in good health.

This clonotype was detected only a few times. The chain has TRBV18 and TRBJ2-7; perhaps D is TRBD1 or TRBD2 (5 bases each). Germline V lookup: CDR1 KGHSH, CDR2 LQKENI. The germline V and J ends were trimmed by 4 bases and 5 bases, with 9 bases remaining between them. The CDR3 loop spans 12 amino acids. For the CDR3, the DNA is TGTGCCAGCTCACAAGGGACCGACGAGCAGTACTTC. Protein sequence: CASSQGTDEQYF.

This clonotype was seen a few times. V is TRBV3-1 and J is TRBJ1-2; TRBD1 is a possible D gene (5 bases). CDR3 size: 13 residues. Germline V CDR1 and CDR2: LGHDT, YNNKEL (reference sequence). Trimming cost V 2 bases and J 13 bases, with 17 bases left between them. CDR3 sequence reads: CASSQSLQEVLTF. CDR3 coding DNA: TGTGCCAGCAGCCAATCTCTACAGGAGGTTCTCACCTTC.

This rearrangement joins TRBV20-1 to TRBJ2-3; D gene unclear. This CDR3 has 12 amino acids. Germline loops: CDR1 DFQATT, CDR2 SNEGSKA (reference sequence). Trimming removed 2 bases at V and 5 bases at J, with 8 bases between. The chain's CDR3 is CSARPSLDTQYF. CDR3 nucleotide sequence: TGCAGTGCTAGACCTAGTTTAGATACGCAGTATTTT.

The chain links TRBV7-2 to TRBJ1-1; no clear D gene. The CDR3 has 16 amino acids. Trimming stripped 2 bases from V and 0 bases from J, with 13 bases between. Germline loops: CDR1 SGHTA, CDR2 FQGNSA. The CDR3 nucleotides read TGTGCCAGCAGCTTAACGGGGTCCCAGGTGAACACTGAAGCTTTCTTT. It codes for CASSLTGSQVNTEAFF.

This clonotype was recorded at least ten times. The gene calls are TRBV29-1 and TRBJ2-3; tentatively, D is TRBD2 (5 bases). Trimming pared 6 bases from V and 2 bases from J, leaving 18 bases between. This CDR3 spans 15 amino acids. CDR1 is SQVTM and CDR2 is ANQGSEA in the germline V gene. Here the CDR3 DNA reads TGCAGCGTCGTCGGGATTCTATCAAACACAGATACGCAGTATTTT. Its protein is CSVVGILSNTDTQYF.

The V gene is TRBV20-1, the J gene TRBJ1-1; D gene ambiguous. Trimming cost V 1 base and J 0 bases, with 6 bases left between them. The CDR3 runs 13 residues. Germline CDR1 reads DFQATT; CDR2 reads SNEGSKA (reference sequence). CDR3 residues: CSARGPVNTEAFF. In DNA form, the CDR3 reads TGCAGTGCTAGAGGGCCAGTGAACACTGAAGCTTTCTTT.

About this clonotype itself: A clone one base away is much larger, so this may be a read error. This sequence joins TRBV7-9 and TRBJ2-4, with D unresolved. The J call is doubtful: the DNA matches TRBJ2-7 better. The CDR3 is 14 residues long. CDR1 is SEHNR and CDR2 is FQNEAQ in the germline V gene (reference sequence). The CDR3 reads CASSSEQTFDEQYF. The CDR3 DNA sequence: TGTGCCAGCAGCTCGGAACAGACATTTGACGAGCAGTACTTC.

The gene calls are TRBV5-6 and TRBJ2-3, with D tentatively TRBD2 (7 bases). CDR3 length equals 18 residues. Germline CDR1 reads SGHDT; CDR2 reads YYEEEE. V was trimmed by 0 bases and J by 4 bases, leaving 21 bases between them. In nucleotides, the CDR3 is TGTGCCAGCAGCTTGGCCGGGGGGCAGGTAGGCGTCGCAGATACGCAGTATTTT. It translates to CASSLAGGQVGVADTQYF. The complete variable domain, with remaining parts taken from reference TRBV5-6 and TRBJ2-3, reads DAGVTQSPTHLIKTRGQQVTLRCSPKSGHDTVSWYQQALGQGPQFIFQYYEEEERQRGNFPDRFSGHQFPNYSSELNVNALLLGDSALYLCASSLAGGQVGVADTQYFGPGTRLTVL.

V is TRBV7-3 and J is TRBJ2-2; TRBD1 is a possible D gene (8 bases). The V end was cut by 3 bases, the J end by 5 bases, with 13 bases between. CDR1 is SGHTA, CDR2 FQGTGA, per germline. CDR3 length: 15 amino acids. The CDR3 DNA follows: TGTGCCAGCAGCTTTCTACAGGGGGGGACCGGGGAGCTGTTTTTT. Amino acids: CASSFLQGGTGELFF.

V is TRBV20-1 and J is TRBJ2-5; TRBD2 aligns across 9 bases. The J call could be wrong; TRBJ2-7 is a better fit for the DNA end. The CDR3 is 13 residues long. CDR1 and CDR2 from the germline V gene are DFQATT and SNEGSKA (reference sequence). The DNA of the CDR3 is TGCAGTGCGGTTAGCGGGGGTACCTACGAGCAGTACTTC. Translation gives CSAVSGGTYEQYF.

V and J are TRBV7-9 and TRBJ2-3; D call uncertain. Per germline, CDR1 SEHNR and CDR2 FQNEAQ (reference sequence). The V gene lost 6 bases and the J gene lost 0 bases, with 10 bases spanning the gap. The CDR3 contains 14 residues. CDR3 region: CASSRSVSTDTQYF. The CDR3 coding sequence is TGTGCCAGCAGTCGTTCAGTCAGCACAGATACGCAGTATTTT.

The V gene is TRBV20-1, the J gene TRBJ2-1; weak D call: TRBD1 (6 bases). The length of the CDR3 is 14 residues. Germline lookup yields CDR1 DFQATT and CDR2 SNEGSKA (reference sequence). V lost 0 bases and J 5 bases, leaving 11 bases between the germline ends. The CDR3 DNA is TGCAGTGCTAGAGACCGGGACAACCACAATGAGCAGTTCTTC. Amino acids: CSARDRDNHNEQFF.

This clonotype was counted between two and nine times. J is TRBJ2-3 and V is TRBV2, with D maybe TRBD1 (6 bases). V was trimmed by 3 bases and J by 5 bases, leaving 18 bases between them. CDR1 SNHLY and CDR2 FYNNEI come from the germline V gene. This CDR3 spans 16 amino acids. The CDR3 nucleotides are TGTGCCAGCAGTGATTTTGGGGGCCTGACTGGAGATACGCAGTATTTT. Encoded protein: CASSDFGGLTGDTQYF.